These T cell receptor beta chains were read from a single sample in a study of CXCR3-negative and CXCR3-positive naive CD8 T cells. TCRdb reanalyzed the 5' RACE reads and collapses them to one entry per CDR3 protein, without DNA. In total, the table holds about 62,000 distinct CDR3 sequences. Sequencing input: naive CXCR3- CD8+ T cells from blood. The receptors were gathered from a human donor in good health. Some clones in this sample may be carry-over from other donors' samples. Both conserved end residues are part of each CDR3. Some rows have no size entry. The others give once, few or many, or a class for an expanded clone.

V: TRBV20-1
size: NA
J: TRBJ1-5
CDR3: CSARWAGTNQPQHF

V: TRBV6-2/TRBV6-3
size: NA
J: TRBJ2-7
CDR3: CASTDGSSPFYEQYF

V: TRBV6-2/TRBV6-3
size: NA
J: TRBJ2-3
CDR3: CASSTGGDTQYF

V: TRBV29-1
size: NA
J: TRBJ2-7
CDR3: CSVITIRDRGYEQYF

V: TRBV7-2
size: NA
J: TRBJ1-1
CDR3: CASSFGPGQSSLGTEAFF

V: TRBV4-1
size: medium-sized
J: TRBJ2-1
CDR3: CASSHSSGAYNEQFF

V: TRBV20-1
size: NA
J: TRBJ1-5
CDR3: CSASDSSNQPQHF

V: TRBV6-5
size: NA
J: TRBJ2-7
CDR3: CASSYNGEFSYEQYF

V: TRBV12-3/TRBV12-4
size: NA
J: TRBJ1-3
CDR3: CTSSLTYASGNTIYF

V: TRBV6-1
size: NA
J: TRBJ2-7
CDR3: CASTPPSYEQYF

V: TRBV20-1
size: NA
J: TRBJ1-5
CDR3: CSARVPDGQPQHF

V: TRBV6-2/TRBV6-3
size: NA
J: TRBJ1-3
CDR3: CASTQDSSSGNTIYF

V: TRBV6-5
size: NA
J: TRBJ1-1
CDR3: CASSVGTERAEAFF

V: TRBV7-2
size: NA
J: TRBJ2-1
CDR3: CASSLIAGAHYNEQFF

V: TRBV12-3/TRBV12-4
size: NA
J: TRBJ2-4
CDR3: CASSLVTIKNIQYF

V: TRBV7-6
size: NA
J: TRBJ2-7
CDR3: CASSPGQGGYEQYF

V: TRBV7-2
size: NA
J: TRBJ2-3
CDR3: CASSATGGLWDTQYF

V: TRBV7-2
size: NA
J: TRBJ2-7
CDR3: CASSRSQGGSYEQYF

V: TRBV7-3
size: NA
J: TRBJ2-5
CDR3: CASSSQASGDQETQYF

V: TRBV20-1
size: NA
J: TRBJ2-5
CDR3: CSARDWSLPGETQYF

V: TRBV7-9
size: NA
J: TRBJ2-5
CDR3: CASSLGRTKETQYF

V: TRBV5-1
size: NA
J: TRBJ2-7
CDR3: CASSFSGGVEQYF

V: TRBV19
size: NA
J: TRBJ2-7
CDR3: CASSCQGCDEQYF

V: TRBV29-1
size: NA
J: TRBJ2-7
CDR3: CSVEFRDYEQYF

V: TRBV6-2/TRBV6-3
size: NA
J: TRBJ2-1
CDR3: CASSSDRHEQFF

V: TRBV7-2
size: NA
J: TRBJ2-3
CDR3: CASSPSSGSTDTQYF

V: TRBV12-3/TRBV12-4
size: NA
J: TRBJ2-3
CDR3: CASTAAGGITDTQYF